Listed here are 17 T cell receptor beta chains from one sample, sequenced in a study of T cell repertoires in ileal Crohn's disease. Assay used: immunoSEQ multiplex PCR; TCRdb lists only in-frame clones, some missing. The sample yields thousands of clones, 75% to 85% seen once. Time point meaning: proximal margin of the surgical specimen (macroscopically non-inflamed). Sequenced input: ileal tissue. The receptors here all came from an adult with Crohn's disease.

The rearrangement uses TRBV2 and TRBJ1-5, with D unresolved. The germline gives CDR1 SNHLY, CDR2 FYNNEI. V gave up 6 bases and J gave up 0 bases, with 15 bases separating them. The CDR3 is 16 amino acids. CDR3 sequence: CASSRIGRNSNQPQHF. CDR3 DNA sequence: TGTGCCAGCAGCCGAATCGGACGGAATAGCAATCAGCCCCAGCATTTT.

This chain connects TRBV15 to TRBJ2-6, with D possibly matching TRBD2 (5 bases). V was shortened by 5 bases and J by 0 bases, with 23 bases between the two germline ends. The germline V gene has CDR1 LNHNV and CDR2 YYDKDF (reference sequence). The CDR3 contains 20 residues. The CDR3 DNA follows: TGTGCCACCAGCCCTCCCCGGACTGAGAGTAGGGTCTCTGGGGCCAACGTCCTGACTTTC. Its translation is CATSPPRTESRVSGANVLTF.

The CDR3 loop reads CASSFARGTSGRKDEQYF. The CDR3 DNA follows: TGTGCCAGCAGTTTCGCCCGAGGGACTAGCGGGAGAAAGGACGAGCAGTACTTC. V and J are TRBV28 and TRBJ2-7; TRBD2 aligns across 14 bases. The length of the CDR3 is 18 residues. The ends lost 3 bases at V and 5 bases at J; junction bases unmatched: 12. Germline V lookup: CDR1 MDHEN, CDR2 SYDVKM. The complete variable domain, with remaining parts taken from reference TRBV28 and TRBJ2-7, reads DVKVTQSSRYLVKRTGEKVFLECVQDMDHENMFWYRQDPGLGLRLIYFSYDVKMKEKGDIPEGYSVSREKKERFSLILESASTNQTSMYLCASSFARGTSGRKDEQYFGPGTRLTVT.

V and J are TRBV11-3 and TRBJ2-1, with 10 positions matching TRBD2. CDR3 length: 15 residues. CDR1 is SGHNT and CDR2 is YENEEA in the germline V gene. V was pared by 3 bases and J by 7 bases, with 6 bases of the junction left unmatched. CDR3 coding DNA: TGTGCCAGCAGCTTTACAGCGGGAGGGAGGAATGAGCAGTTCTTC. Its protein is CASSFTAGGRNEQFF. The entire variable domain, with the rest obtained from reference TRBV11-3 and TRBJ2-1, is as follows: EAGVVQSPRYKIIEKKQPVAFWCNPISGHNTLYWYLQNLGQGPELLIRYENEEAVDDSQLPKDRFSAERLKGVDSTLKIQPAELGDSAVYLCASSFTAGGRNEQFFGPGTRLTVL.

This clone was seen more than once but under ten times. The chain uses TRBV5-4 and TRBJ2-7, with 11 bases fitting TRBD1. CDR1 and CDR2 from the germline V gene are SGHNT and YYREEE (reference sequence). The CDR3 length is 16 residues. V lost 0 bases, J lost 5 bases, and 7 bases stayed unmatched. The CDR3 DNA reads TGTGCCAGCAGCTTGGCCCGGACAGGGGGCTTAGACGAGCAGTACTTC. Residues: CASSLARTGGLDEQYF.

CDR3 sequence reads: CASSEPPGTLNSPLHF. In DNA, the CDR3 is TGTGCCAGCAGCGAACCACCCGGGACACTTAATTCACCCCTCCACTTT. The rearrangement uses TRBV7-2 and TRBJ1-6, with a possible D match to TRBD1 (6 bases). Trimming cost V 5 bases and J 6 bases, with 17 bases left between them. Germline lookup yields CDR1 SGHTA and CDR2 FQGNSA. The CDR3 runs to 16 residues.

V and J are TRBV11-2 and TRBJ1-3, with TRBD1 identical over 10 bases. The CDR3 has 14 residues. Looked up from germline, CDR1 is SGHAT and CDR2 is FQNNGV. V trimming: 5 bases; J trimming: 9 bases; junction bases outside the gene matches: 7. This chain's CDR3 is CASSLGQGSFTIYF. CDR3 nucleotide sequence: TGTGCCAGCAGCCTGGGACAGGGGAGTTTCACCATATATTTT. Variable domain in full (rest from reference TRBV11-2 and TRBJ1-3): EAGVAQSPRYKIIEKRQSVAFWCNPISGHATLYWYQQILGQGPKLLIQFQNNGVVDDSQLPKDRFSAERLKGVDSTLKIQPAKLEDSAVYLCASSLGQGSFTIYFGEGSWLTVV.

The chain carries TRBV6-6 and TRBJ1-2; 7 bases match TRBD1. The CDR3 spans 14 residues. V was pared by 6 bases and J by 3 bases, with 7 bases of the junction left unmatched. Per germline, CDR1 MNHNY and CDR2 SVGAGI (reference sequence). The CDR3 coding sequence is TGTGCCAGCAGCCACGGGACAGACTACTATGGCTACACCTTC. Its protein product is CASSHGTDYYGYTF.

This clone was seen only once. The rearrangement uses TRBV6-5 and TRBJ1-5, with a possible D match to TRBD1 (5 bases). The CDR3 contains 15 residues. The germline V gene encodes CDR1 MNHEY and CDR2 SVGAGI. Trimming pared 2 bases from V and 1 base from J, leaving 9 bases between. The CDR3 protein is CASSYNGQSNQPQHF. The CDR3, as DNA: TGTGCCAGCAGTTACAACGGACAAAGCAATCAGCCCCAGCATTTT.

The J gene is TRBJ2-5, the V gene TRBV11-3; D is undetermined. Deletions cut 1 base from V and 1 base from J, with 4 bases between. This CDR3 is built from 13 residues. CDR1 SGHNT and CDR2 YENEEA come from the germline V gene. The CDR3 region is CASSLGVQETQYF. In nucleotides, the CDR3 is TGTGCCAGCAGCTTAGGGGTCCAAGAGACCCAGTACTTC.

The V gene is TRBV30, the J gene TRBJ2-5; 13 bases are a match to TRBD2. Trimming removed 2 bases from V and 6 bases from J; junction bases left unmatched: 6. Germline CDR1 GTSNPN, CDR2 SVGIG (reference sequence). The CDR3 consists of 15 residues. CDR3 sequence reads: CAWSSGTSGIQTQYF. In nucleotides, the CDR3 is TGTGCCTGGAGTTCCGGGACTAGCGGGATTCAGACCCAGTACTTC.

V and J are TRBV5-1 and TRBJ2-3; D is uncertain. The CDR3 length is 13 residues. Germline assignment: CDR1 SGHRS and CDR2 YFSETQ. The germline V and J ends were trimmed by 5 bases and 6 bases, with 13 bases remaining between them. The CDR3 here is CASSPQLLDTQYF. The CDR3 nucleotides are TGCGCCAGCAGTCCTCAGCTCCTCGATACGCAGTATTTT. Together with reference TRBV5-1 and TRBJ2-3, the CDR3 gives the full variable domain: KAGVTQTPRYLIKTRGQQVTLSCSPISGHRSVSWYQQTPGQGLQFLFEYFSETQRNKGNFPGRFSGRQFSNSRSEMNVSTLELGDSALYLCASSPQLLDTQYFGPGTRLTVL.

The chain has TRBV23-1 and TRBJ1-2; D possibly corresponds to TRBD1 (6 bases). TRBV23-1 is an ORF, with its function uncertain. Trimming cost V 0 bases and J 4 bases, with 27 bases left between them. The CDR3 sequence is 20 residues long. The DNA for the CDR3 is TGCGCCAGCAGTCAATCGTGGGGAGATCGAGACAGGCGTCTTCTCTATGGCTACACCTTC. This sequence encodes CASSQSWGDRDRRLLYGYTF.

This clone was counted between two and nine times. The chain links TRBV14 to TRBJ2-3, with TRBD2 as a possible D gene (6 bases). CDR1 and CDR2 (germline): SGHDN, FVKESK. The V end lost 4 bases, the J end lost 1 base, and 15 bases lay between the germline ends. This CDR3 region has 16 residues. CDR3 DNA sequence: TGTGCCAGCAGCCCCTATCAGACGGGGGGCACAGATACGCAGTATTTT. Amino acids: CASSPYQTGGTDTQYF.

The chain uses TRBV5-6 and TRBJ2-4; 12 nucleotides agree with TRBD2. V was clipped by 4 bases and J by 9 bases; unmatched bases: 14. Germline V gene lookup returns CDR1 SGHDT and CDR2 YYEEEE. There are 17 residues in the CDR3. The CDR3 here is CASSLYTASGRAPIQYF. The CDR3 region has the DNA TGTGCCAGCAGCCTCTATACGGCTAGCGGGAGGGCTCCCATTCAGTACTTC.

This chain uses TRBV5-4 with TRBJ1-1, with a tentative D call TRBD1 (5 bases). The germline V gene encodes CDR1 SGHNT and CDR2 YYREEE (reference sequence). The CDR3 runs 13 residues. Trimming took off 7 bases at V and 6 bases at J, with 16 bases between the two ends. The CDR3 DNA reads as TGTGCCAGCGGCAGAGGGGCCGCCGCTGAAGCTTTCTTT. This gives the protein CASGRGAAAEAFF.

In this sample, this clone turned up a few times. CDR3 in amino acids: CASSQGRDRSTDTQYF. The DNA for the CDR3 is TGCGCCAGCAGCCAAGGCCGGGACAGGAGCACAGATACGCAGTATTTT. This chain uses TRBV5-1 with TRBJ2-3, with 8 bases aligning to TRBD1. Trimming cost V 4 bases and J 0 bases; bases outside gene matches: 7. Germline loops: CDR1 SGHRS, CDR2 YFSETQ. This CDR3 is built from 16 residues. The full variable domain, its missing parts supplied by reference TRBV5-1 and TRBJ2-3, is KAGVTQTPRYLIKTRGQQVTLSCSPISGHRSVSWYQQTPGQGLQFLFEYFSETQRNKGNFPGRFSGRQFSNSRSEMNVSTLELGDSALYLCASSQGRDRSTDTQYFGPGTRLTVL.